These 14 T cell receptor beta chains came from one sample sequenced in a study of T-cell memory formation after mild COVID-19. Each CDR3 protein is one row after TCRdb ran MiXCR on the 5' RACE reads. Here the sample spans about 320,000 distinct CDR3 sequences, roughly an eighth being singletons. Sequenced material: PBMCs or a T cell subset sorted from them (not recorded which). These receptors originate from a man aged 18 to 29 who had mild COVID-19 (a few samples of this study predate the infection). Cell type and time point are not known.

This clonotype was found a few times. V is TRBV11-2 and J is TRBJ2-7; TRBD1 or TRBD2 may be the D gene (6 bases each). The ends were cut back, 4 bases at V and 3 bases at J, with 16 bases in the middle. Germline CDR1 reads SGHAT; CDR2 reads FQNNGV. The CDR3 covers 15 residues. CDR3 amino acids: CASSSGGSGDYEQYV. The CDR3 DNA sequence: TGTGCCAGCAGCTCCGGGGGTTCAGGGGACTACGAGCAGTACGTC.

The V and J genes are TRBV5-1 and TRBJ2-5, with D perhaps TRBD1 (6 bases). In germline, CDR1 is SGHRS, CDR2 YFSETQ. V gave up 4 bases and J gave up 4 bases, with 17 bases separating them. This CDR3 has 15 amino acids. CDR3 loop: CASSAGQRSGETQYF. The CDR3 DNA reads TGCGCCAGCAGCGCAGGACAGAGGTCCGGAGAGACCCAGTACTTC.

The J gene is TRBJ1-3, the V gene TRBV6-5; 7 bases line up with TRBD1. The CDR3 totals 16 residues. V was clipped by 5 bases and J by 1 base; unmatched bases: 8. CDR1 and CDR2 (germline): MNHEY, SVGAGI. Here the CDR3 reads CASSDHRGSSGNTIYF. CDR3 nucleotides: TGTGCCAGCAGTGACCACAGGGGCTCATCTGGAAACACCATATATTTT.

There are a few counts of this clonotype. The chain links TRBV7-2 to TRBJ2-5; no clear D gene. The V gene's germline CDR1 is SGHTA and CDR2 FQGNSA. The CDR3 sequence is 12 residues long. Trimming cost V 5 bases and J 7 bases, with 11 bases left between them. The CDR3 coding sequence is TGTGCCAGCAGCCCCAAATTGATGACCCAGTACTTC. It encodes CASSPKLMTQYF.

The rearrangement links TRBV15 to TRBJ2-5; weak D call: TRBD1 (5 bases). The germline V gene has CDR1 LNHNV and CDR2 YYDKDF (reference sequence). This CDR3 has 14 residues. V was pared by 1 base and J by 6 bases, with 12 bases between. DNA of the CDR3: TGTGCCACCAGCAGAGCCAGGGATGCAAAGACCCAGTACTTC. Its translation is CATSRARDAKTQYF.

V gene TRBV19 combines with J gene TRBJ1-5, with TRBD1 matching 9 bases. J lost 6 bases, V lost 7 bases, and 13 bases had no gene match. Germline V gene sequence: CDR1 LNHDA, CDR2 SQIVND (reference sequence). The CDR3 has 16 amino acids. Written as DNA, the CDR3 is TGTGCCAGTAAGACTGTCTGGACAGGGGAATCTCAGCCCCAGCATTTT. Protein sequence: CASKTVWTGESQPQHF. The whole variable domain, filled in from reference TRBV19 and TRBJ1-5, reads DGGITQSPKYLFRKEGQNVTLSCEQNLNHDAMYWYRQDPGQGLRLIYYSQIVNDFQKGDIAEGYSVSREKKESFPLTVTSAQKNPTAFYLCASKTVWTGESQPQHFGDGTRLSIL.

The chain joins TRBV5-4 to TRBJ2-7, with D possibly being TRBD1 (6 bases). CDR1 SGHNT and CDR2 YYREEE come from the germline V gene (reference sequence). V was clipped by 0 bases and J by 5 bases, with 18 bases between them. The CDR3 runs to 16 residues. DNA of the CDR3: TGTGCCAGCAGCTTGGAAGGCGGCAGGGGAAGGGACGAGCAGTACTTC. Translated: CASSLEGGRGRDEQYF.

A few counts support this clonotype. The V and J genes are TRBV2 and TRBJ1-1, with TRBD1 matching over 11 bases. CDR1 and CDR2 (germline): SNHLY, FYNNEI. The CDR3 is 15 residues long. Trimming cost V 7 bases and J 3 bases; bases outside gene matches: 7. CDR3 DNA sequence: TGTGCCAGCAAGCAAGGACAGGGGGCGGACACTGAAGCTTTCTTT. This codes for CASKQGQGADTEAFF.

CDR3: CASSTLSGEYEQYF. The CDR3 coding sequence is TGTGCCAGCAGTACCTTATCAGGGGAGTACGAGCAGTACTTC. The genes are TRBV6-6 and TRBJ2-7; possible D gene TRBD1, 6 bases. Between the trimmed V and J ends, which lost 5 bases and 4 bases, there was a span of 15 bases. This CDR3 has 14 residues. CDR1 and CDR2 from the germline V gene are MNHNY and SVGAGI (reference sequence).

V and J are TRBV5-1 and TRBJ2-1; weak D call: TRBD2 (5 bases). The CDR3 consists of 15 residues. The V gene's germline CDR1 is SGHRS and CDR2 YFSETQ. Written as DNA, the CDR3 is TGCGCTAGCCTGCCAGTGGCGGGTTCCTACAATGAGCAGTTCTTC. It is translated as CASLPVAGSYNEQFF.

The chain joins TRBV6-2 or TRBV6-3 to TRBJ2-1; 8 bases are a match to TRBD2. From germline, CDR1 is MNHEY and CDR2 SVGEGT. After removal of 6 bases from V and 6 bases from J, the junction contained 13 bases not matched to a gene. The CDR3 runs to 16 residues. The DNA for the CDR3 is TGTGCCAGCAGCACCGGACTAGCACGATTAGGCAATGAGCAGTTCTTC. This translates into CASSTGLARLGNEQFF.

This clonotype was counted ten times or more. The chain employs TRBV3-1 and TRBJ1-6, with D possibly being TRBD1 (5 bases). Looked up from germline, CDR1 is LGHDT and CDR2 is YNNKEL (reference sequence). This CDR3 is 15 amino acids long. Between the trimmed V and J ends, which lost 0 bases and 6 bases, there was a span of 9 bases. The CDR3 here is CASSQDWDSNSPLHF. The DNA of the CDR3 is TGTGCCAGCAGCCAAGATTGGGACTCTAATTCACCCCTCCACTTT.

The chain employs TRBV11-2 and TRBJ2-2; D uncertain. CDR3 length: 13 amino acids. CDR1 SGHAT and CDR2 FQNNGV come from the germline V gene. V was cut by 2 bases and J by 3 bases, with 4 bases left in between. This chain's CDR3 is CASSLSDTGELFF. CDR3 nucleotides: TGTGCCAGCAGCTTATCGGACACCGGGGAGCTGTTTTTT.

In its sample, this clonotype was seen a few times. The chain is built from TRBV10-3 and TRBJ2-7; 8 nucleotides agree with TRBD1. The J segment lost 2 bases and the V segment lost 6 bases, leaving 9 bases of the junction unmatched. This CDR3 is 15 amino acids long. Germline values: CDR1 ENHRY, CDR2 SYGVKD. Here the CDR3 reads CAISSGQGATYEQYF. CDR3 bases: TGTGCCATCAGCTCCGGACAGGGAGCAACCTACGAGCAGTACTTC.